This T cell receptor beta chain was captured by sequencing in a study of cytomegalovirus exposure and HLA in healthy donors. Study information: Around 180 million T cells yielded approximately 100 million unique TCR beta sequences, as an earlier analysis found.

Remarks on this clone: Antigen: not known. This same CDR3 is encoded by further DNA sequences in the sample.

The CDR3 is 13 residues long. From germline, CDR1 is SGHRS and CDR2 YFSETQ. Deletions cut 1 base from V and 2 bases from J, with 6 bases between. This PCR relied on a set of 60 Vbeta primers and 13 Jbeta primers. This table comes from immunoSEQ multiplex PCR, and its TCRdb copy is limited to in-frame clones, with some not included. The data show around 100,000 clones, and the top ten clones hold approximately 6.8%. Study results and limitations: The study found most TCR sequences rare, yet found some public TCRs in many donors. Productive rates of about 87% or about 30% were seen for most TCR beta V segments in an earlier analysis.

The sequence was collected from a man aged 35 to 55 in good health and CMV-seropositive. The chain is built from TRBV5-1 and TRBJ1-1; possibly TRBD1 for D (5 bases). Sequencing used PBMCs. CDR3 amino acids: CASSLTGNTEAFF. CDR3 DNA: TGCGCCAGCAGCTTGACAGGAAACACTGAAGCTTTCTTT.